Described below is a single T cell receptor beta chain sequence and its context. PCR primers comprised 60 Vbeta and 13 Jbeta primers. Only in-frame clones appear in the TCRdb table, and some are missing; sequencing was by immunoSEQ multiplex PCR. The sample includes about 110,000 clones, around three quarters seen only once; the top ten take around 6.4%. The sample belongs to a study of cytomegalovirus exposure and HLA in healthy donors. The CDR3 is 18 residues long. V was pared by 2 bases and J by 0 bases, with 19 bases between. Per the germline V gene, CDR1 is MNHEY and CDR2 is SMNVEV (reference sequence).

This chain joins TRBV27 and TRBJ1-2, with TRBD1 as a possible D gene (6 bases). Sequences were obtained from PBMCs. This TCR came from a woman aged 50 to 65 in good health and CMV-seropositive. The CDR3 is CASSLAGVGTTPNYGYTF. The DNA of the CDR3 is TGTGCCAGCAGTTTAGCGGGAGTAGGGACAACTCCTAACTATGGCTACACCTTC.